The text below deals with one T cell receptor (beta chain). TCRdb's copy holds only in-frame clones and misses some; the assay was immunoSEQ multiplex PCR. This table holds 75,000 to 100,000 clones, around 87% found once. This entry comes from a study of T cell responses to AZD1222 COVID-19 vaccine. Germline CDR1 is MDHEN and CDR2 is SYDVKM. The CDR3 is 16 residues long. V was clipped by 4 bases and J by 3 bases; unmatched bases: 9. The chain uses TRBV28 and TRBJ2-5; 9 positions agree with TRBD1. The sample consisted of peripheral blood, taken on day 0 of AZD1222 vaccination. This receptor was identified in an adult in good health. The CDR3, as DNA: TGTGCCAGCAGTTCCCCCGGACAGGGGATAAAAGAGACCCAGTACTTC. This translates into CASSSPGQGIKETQYF.